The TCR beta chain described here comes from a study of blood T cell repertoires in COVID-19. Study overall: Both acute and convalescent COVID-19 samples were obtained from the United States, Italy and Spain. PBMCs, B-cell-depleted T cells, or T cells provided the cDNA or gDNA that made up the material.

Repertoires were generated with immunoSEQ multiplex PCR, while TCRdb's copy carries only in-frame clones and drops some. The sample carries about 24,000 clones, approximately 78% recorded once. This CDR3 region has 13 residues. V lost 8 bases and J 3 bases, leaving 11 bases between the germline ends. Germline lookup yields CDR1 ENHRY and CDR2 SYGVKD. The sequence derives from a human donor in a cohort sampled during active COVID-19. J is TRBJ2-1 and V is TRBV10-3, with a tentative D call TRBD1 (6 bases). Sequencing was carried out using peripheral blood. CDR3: CAIWDNLYNEQFF. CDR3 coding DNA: TGTGCCATCTGGGACAATCTCTACAATGAGCAGTTCTTC.